This passage covers 9 T cell receptor beta chains from one sample sequenced in a study of vaccination and CD4 T cells after COVID-19 (dated by TCRdb to between 2021 and 2023). Libraries were constructed by PCR. The sample was run on an Illumina iSeq 100. At the Johns Hopkins FTIC core, DNA from the cultured CD4+ T cells underwent TCR sequencing with the Oncomine TCR Beta short-read assay. TCRdb reworked the public reads: Q25 trimming with fastp, MiXCR clone assembly, productive beta chains retained. Rows with one shared CDR3 protein collapse into an entry with the most common genes and DNA. The sample table holds around 19,000 distinct CDR3 sequences, of which about two fifths were seen once. Approximately 6.7% of the sample belongs to the ten largest clones. The treatment or condition label, as the study defines it: roughly ten-day PBMC culture with coronavirus spike peptide pools or control peptides (ViraFEST assay).

Their specific antigens are unknown. The sample consisted of CD4+ T cells from blood, cultured in vitro, taken before SARS-CoV-2 vaccination. These receptors were collected from a human donor who had recovered from COVID-19.

CDR3 sequence (DNA): TGTGCCAGCAGCCCTCCAGGGGCGGGAGTGGAGTACTTC. Amino acids: CASSPPGAGVEYF. The genes are TRBV12-3 or TRBV12-4 and TRBJ2-5, with D maybe TRBD2 (7 bases). V lost 6 bases and J 12 bases, leaving 20 bases between the germline ends. The CDR3 length is 13 residues.

The sample holds a few counts of this clonotype. The chain is built from TRBV19 and TRBJ1-1, with TRBD1 identical over 8 bases. Germline assignment: CDR1 LNHDA and CDR2 SQIVND (reference sequence). This CDR3 contains 16 residues. V lost 4 bases, J lost 0 bases, and 7 bases stayed unmatched. The CDR3: CASSTGQGRLNTEAFF. The CDR3 DNA follows: TGTGCCAGTAGTACAGGACAGGGCCGACTGAACACTGAAGCTTTCTTT.

By share of the sample, this clonotype is large. This chain uses TRBV7-9 with TRBJ2-5; no firm D call. The germline gives CDR1 SEHNR, CDR2 FQNEAQ (reference sequence). Trimming took 1 base from V and 2 from J, leaving 5 bases between them. The CDR3 has 13 residues. The CDR3 bases are TGTGCCAGCAGCTTAGGAGGACAAGAGACCCAGTACTTC. Translated: CASSLGGQETQYF.

This clonotype was detected a few times. The CDR3 sequence: CSASSGRRAEAFF. The CDR3 nucleotides are TGCAGTGCTAGCTCGGGGCGACGGGCTGAAGCTTTCTTT. The chain is built from TRBV20-1 and TRBJ1-1; maybe TRBD1 (5 bases). Germline lookup yields CDR1 DFQATT and CDR2 SNEGSKA (reference sequence). The CDR3 contains 13 residues. V was cut by 3 bases and J by 6 bases, with 14 bases left in between.

The chain combines TRBV30 with TRBJ1-1; a weak D match, TRBD1 (5 bases). V lost 4 bases and J 0 bases, leaving 15 bases between the germline ends. The length of the CDR3 is 15 residues. Germline V gene sequence: CDR1 GTSNPN, CDR2 SVGIG (reference sequence). The CDR3 region has the DNA TGTGCCTGGAATTCTAAGGGGAACCTGAACACTGAAGCTTTCTTT. This gives the protein CAWNSKGNLNTEAFF.

There are a few counts of this clonotype. V gene TRBV20-1 combines with J gene TRBJ2-3, with a weak D call TRBD1 (6 bases). Germline CDR1 and CDR2: DFQATT and SNEGSKA (reference sequence). This CDR3 has 15 residues. V dropped 5 bases and J dropped 1 base, with 16 bases sitting between them. CDR3 in amino acids: CSAEGLRQGTDTQYF. CDR3 coding DNA: TGCAGTGCTGAAGGTTTGAGACAGGGCACAGATACGCAGTATTTT.

There are a few counts of this clonotype. V usage is TRBV7-8 and J usage is TRBJ2-7, with 13 nucleotides matching TRBD2. The trim removed 2 bases at V and 4 bases at J, leaving 8 bases unmatched. Germline CDR1 SGHVS, CDR2 FQNEAQ. The CDR3 is 17 amino acids. The CDR3 DNA reads as TGTGCCAGCAGCTTAACTGGACTAGCGGGAGTGTGGTACGAGCAGTACTTC. It encodes CASSLTGLAGVWYEQYF.

The sample holds a few counts of this clonotype. The CDR3 nucleotides are TGTGCCAGCAGCCCACGACAGGGGTTCACTGAAGCTTTCTTT. It codes for CASSPRQGFTEAFF. The V gene is TRBV11-1, the J gene TRBJ1-1, with 8 bases matching TRBD1. This CDR3 has 14 amino acids. Germline CDR1 is SGHAT and CDR2 is FQDESV (reference sequence). Losses at the gene ends were 5 bases for V and 4 bases for J; bases not matched to a gene: 6.

This clonotype has only a few counts. This CDR3 is CSASRAEWGNEQFF. CDR3 DNA sequence: TGCAGTGCTAGTCGGGCAGAATGGGGCAATGAGCAGTTCTTC. The chain has TRBV20-1 and TRBJ2-1; D ambiguous. The V and J ends lost 3 bases and 6 bases respectively, with 15 bases between them. The CDR3 contains 14 residues. Germline V gene lookup returns CDR1 DFQATT and CDR2 SNEGSKA (reference sequence).